The next 21 T cell receptor beta chains were all read from a single sample in a study of T-cell reconstitution after alpha-beta-depleted transplantation in children listed by TCRdb under 2016. The library was prepared using PCR. Instrument on record: Illumina HiSeq 2500. TCR libraries were prepared with molecular barcoding, using unique molecular identifiers to normalize TCRbeta repertoire quantification. The public sequencing data were trimmed at Q25 with fastp and processed into clonotypes with MiXCR by TCRdb, which kept only in-frame beta chains. Identical CDR3 protein sequences are pooled into one entry, listed with their most common genes and DNA. In all, the sample holds 610,000 or so distinct CDR3 sequences, and about a quarter of those were seen once. The ten largest clonotypes hold 36% of the sample. The treatment or condition label, read with the paper, signifies: allogeneic hematopoietic cell transplantation with graft depleted of TCRalphabeta T cells and CD19 B cells.

Specimen: PBMCs, collected before TCRalphabeta/CD19-depleted stem cell transplant. Source of these receptors: a boy in the first two years of life with Wiskott-Aldrich syndrome, due to receive a stem cell transplant.

The rearrangement uses TRBV20-1 and TRBJ2-2; either TRBD1 or TRBD2 may fit D (5 bases each). The germline V and J ends were trimmed by 1 base and 4 bases, with 10 bases remaining between them. Germline V gives CDR1 DFQATT, CDR2 SNEGSKA (reference sequence). This CDR3 contains 14 residues. The CDR3 reads CSARVSGTTGELFF. The CDR3 DNA is TGCAGTGCTAGAGTTTCGGGGACCACCGGGGAGCTGTTTTTT.

This clonotype was observed a few times. The rearrangement links TRBV29-1 to TRBJ2-5; D unclear. There are 11 residues in the CDR3. Per germline, CDR1 SQVTM and CDR2 ANQGSEA. Between the trimmed V and J ends, which lost 4 bases and 5 bases, there was a span of 8 bases. Here the CDR3 DNA reads TGCAGCGTTGCTATTACCGAGACCCAGTACTTC. Translated: CSVAITETQYF.

There are a few counts of this clonotype. This chain joins TRBV11-2 and TRBJ2-1; D is unclear. This CDR3 contains 12 residues. V shed 0 bases and J shed 9 bases, with 6 bases lying between them. CDR1 and CDR2 from the germline V gene are SGHAT and FQNNGV. Written as DNA, the CDR3 is TGTGCCAGCAGCTTAGATGAACGTGAGCAGTTCTTC. Amino acids: CASSLDEREQFF.

This clonotype was seen a few times. The chain recombines TRBV12-3 or TRBV12-4 with TRBJ1-1, with a weak D call TRBD1 (5 bases). Trimming removed 8 bases at V and 5 bases at J, with 15 bases between. The CDR3 is made up of 13 amino acids. CDR3 coding DNA: TGTGCCAGCGTCCCGGGGCAGGCGACTGAAGCTTTCTTT. This gives the protein CASVPGQATEAFF.

This clonotype was observed a few times. The V call is TRBV5-1, the J call TRBJ1-1; TRBD1 matches at 7 bases. Germline CDR1 SGHRS, CDR2 YFSETQ. This CDR3 has 16 amino acids. The J segment lost 1 base and the V segment lost 1 base, leaving 7 bases of the junction unmatched. The CDR3 bases are TGCGCCAGCAGCTTGTACGAGGGGGCTAGGAACACTGAAGCTTTCTTT. This sequence encodes CASSLYEGARNTEAFF.

V and J are TRBV27 and TRBJ1-4, with D unclear. Germline CDR1 and CDR2: MNHEY and SMNVEV (reference sequence). The CDR3 totals 13 residues. Trimming left V 3 bases short and J 8 bases short, with 10 bases between. CDR3 in amino acids: CASSFQLGEKLFF. CDR3 in DNA: TGTGCCAGCAGTTTTCAGCTGGGAGAAAAACTGTTTTTT.

This clonotype showed up just a few times. This chain uses TRBV5-1 with TRBJ2-7; D is ambiguous. V lost 1 base and J 6 bases, leaving 8 bases between the germline ends. There are 12 residues in the CDR3. Germline V gives CDR1 SGHRS, CDR2 YFSETQ. In nucleotides, the CDR3 is TGCGCCAGCAGCTTGCTAGGGCCCGAGCAGTACTTC. Its translation: CASSLLGPEQYF.

This clonotype occurred a few times. This chain links TRBV7-6 with TRBJ1-5; D not certain. Germline V gene lookup returns CDR1 SGHVS and CDR2 FNYEAQ. This CDR3 comprises 16 residues. V was clipped by 5 bases and J by 4 bases, with 18 bases between them. CDR3 protein: CASSLGIRATNQPQHF. Here the CDR3 DNA reads TGTGCCAGCAGCCTAGGGATCCGGGCTACAAATCAGCCCCAGCATTTT.

This clonotype was picked up a small number of times. The chain joins TRBV25-1 to TRBJ2-5; TRBD1 matches 11 bases. The CDR3 loop spans 16 amino acids. The V and J ends lost 1 base and 5 bases, in that order; junction bases with no gene match: 6. Germline values: CDR1 MGHDK, CDR2 SYGVNS. CDR3 nucleotide sequence: TGTGCCAGCAGTGAATGGGACAGGGGGGTCGGGGAGACCCAGTACTTC. Its protein product is CASSEWDRGVGETQYF.

The rearrangement joins TRBV10-3 to TRBJ2-3, with D maybe TRBD2 (5 bases). This CDR3 contains 13 residues. Germline V gene lookup returns CDR1 ENHRY and CDR2 SYGVKD. Between the trimmed V and J ends, which lost 3 bases and 4 bases, there was a span of 8 bases. The CDR3 sequence: CAISEFSADTQYF. Here the CDR3 DNA reads TGTGCCATCAGTGAATTTAGCGCAGATACGCAGTATTTT.

This clonotype was observed a handful of times. The chain joins TRBV7-2 to TRBJ2-3, with D uncertain. Germline V gene lookup returns CDR1 SGHTA and CDR2 FQGNSA. CDR3 size: 13 residues. V lost 3 bases to trimming and J lost 6 bases, with 10 bases between them. CDR3 nucleotides: TGTGCCAGCAGCTTTGTCATCGGGGATACGCAGTATTTT. Protein sequence: CASSFVIGDTQYF.

CDR3 in amino acids: CASRTPQGLGTEAFF. The CDR3, as DNA: TGTGCCAGCAGGACTCCACAGGGTTTGGGCACTGAAGCTTTCTTT. This chain uses TRBV12-3 or TRBV12-4 with TRBJ1-1; possibly TRBD1 for D (6 bases). This CDR3 is built from 15 residues. V gave up 6 bases and J gave up 4 bases, with 18 bases separating them.

This clonotype was seen just once. This chain joins TRBV5-1 and TRBJ2-3, with unresolved D. The CDR3 runs to 14 residues. Germline V gene sequence: CDR1 SGHRS, CDR2 YFSETQ. Trimming took 1 base from V and 2 from J, leaving 8 bases between them. CDR3 amino acids: CASSLSGLTDTQYF. The CDR3 bases are TGCGCCAGCAGCTTGTCGGGTCTCACAGATACGCAGTATTTT.

The chain employs TRBV27 and TRBJ2-7; D is possibly TRBD2 (5 bases). V was pared by 6 bases and J by 0 bases, with 12 bases between. The CDR3 has 14 residues. The germline CDR1 and CDR2 sequences are MNHEY and SMNVEV (reference sequence). This CDR3 is CASSGGSSSYEQYF. The CDR3 nucleotides are TGTGCCAGCAGCGGAGGATCTAGCTCCTACGAGCAGTACTTC.

The J gene is TRBJ2-1, the V gene TRBV5-1; 12 positions match TRBD2. With V trimmed by 3 bases and J by 1 base, 8 bases remained unmatched. CDR1 SGHRS and CDR2 YFSETQ come from the germline V gene. The CDR3 runs to 18 residues. The CDR3: CASSWGGLAGRSYNEQFF. DNA of the CDR3: TGCGCCAGCAGCTGGGGTGGACTAGCGGGGAGATCCTACAATGAGCAGTTCTTC.

This clonotype was counted only a few times. The chain employs TRBV5-1 and TRBJ2-2; 8 bases are shared with TRBD1. The J segment lost 3 bases and the V segment lost 4 bases, leaving 5 bases of the junction unmatched. The CDR3 sequence is 15 residues long. Germline lookup yields CDR1 SGHRS and CDR2 YFSETQ. CDR3 sequence (DNA): TGCGCCAGCAGCGGCGACAGGGGAGACACCGGGGAGCTGTTTTTT. This gives the protein CASSGDRGDTGELFF. The complete variable domain, with remaining parts taken from reference TRBV5-1 and TRBJ2-2, reads KAGVTQTPRYLIKTRGQQVTLSCSPISGHRSVSWYQQTPGQGLQFLFEYFSETQRNKGNFPGRFSGRQFSNSRSEMNVSTLELGDSALYLCASSGDRGDTGELFFGEGSRLTVL.

This clonotype showed up just a few times. J is TRBJ2-1 and V is TRBV27, with 11 nucleotides matching TRBD2. Germline values: CDR1 MNHEY, CDR2 SMNVEV (reference sequence). This CDR3 has 16 amino acids. Trimming took 4 bases from V and 7 from J; bases not matched to a gene: 9. The CDR3 region is CASSSIAGGTKNEQFF. The CDR3 coding sequence is TGTGCCAGCAGTTCTATAGCGGGGGGGACGAAGAATGAGCAGTTCTTC.

This clonotype has a handful of counts. The genes are TRBV6-1 and TRBJ1-5; a possible D gene is TRBD1 (6 bases). This CDR3 region has 14 residues. V was cut by 3 bases and J by 7 bases, with 13 bases left in between. Germline V gene data show CDR1 as MNHNS and CDR2 as SASEGT. Here the CDR3 DNA reads TGTGCCAGCAGTGAGTCAGGGGCTGGGCAGCCCCAGCATTTT. It encodes CASSESGAGQPQHF.

The chain combines TRBV28 with TRBJ2-7; no reliable D call. This CDR3 spans 13 amino acids. Germline V gene data show CDR1 as MDHEN and CDR2 as SYDVKM. V lost 5 bases and J lost 4, with 12 bases in between. CDR3 protein: CASSLEFRYEQYF. DNA of the CDR3: TGTGCCAGCAGTCTTGAGTTCCGGTACGAGCAGTACTTC.

This clonotype has a handful of counts. CDR3 in amino acids: CASSLVQGEQYF. The CDR3 nucleotides read TGTGCCAGCAGCTTGGTACAGGGGGAGCAGTACTTC. The genes are TRBV5-5 and TRBJ2-7; the match to TRBD1 covers 7 bases. The germline CDR1 and CDR2 sequences are SGHKS and YYEKEE (reference sequence). The CDR3 length is 12 residues. V lost 0 bases and J lost 7; bases outside the gene matches: 1. Drawing the rest from reference TRBV5-5 and TRBJ2-7, the complete variable domain is DAGVTQSPTHLIKTRGQQVTLRCSPISGHKSVSWYQQVLGQGPQFIFQYYEKEERGRGNFPDRFSARQFPNYSSELNVNALLLGDSALYLCASSLVQGEQYFGPGTRLTVT.

V is TRBV20-1 and J is TRBJ1-5; D is possibly TRBD1 (5 bases). Germline-derived CDR1 and CDR2 are DFQATT and SNEGSKA (reference sequence). V was pared by 2 bases and J by 3 bases, with 14 bases between. This CDR3 spans 15 amino acids. The DNA for the CDR3 is TGCAGTGCTAGACGTTGGGGGGACCCCAATCAGCCCCAGCATTTT. Protein: CSARRWGDPNQPQHF.